A single sample is the source of the 13 T cell receptor beta chains below, sequenced in a study of T cell responses to AZD1222 COVID-19 vaccine. The protocol was immunoSEQ multiplex PCR, while the TCRdb copy is restricted to in-frame clones and leaves out a portion. The table includes about 88,000 clones, roughly 89% detected once. The specimen was peripheral blood, collected on day 0 of AZD1222 vaccination. These receptors were collected from an adult in good health.

The chain couples TRBV5-5 to TRBJ1-2; 8 bases match TRBD1. The germline gives CDR1 SGHKS, CDR2 YYEKEE (reference sequence). After removal of 2 bases from V and 2 bases from J, the junction contained 8 bases not matched to a gene. This CDR3 comprises 16 residues. The chain's CDR3 is CASSLGQGRVNYGYTF. The CDR3 bases are TGTGCCAGCAGCTTAGGACAGGGCCGAGTAAACTATGGCTACACCTTC.

CDR3 bases: TGTGCCAGCAGCTTGACAGAGAACACTGAAGCTTTCTTT. Its protein is CASSLTENTEAFF. V gene TRBV5-6 combines with J gene TRBJ1-1; D is undetermined. The CDR3 consists of 13 residues. The V end lost 1 base, the J end lost 1 base, and 5 bases lay between the germline ends. Germline CDR1 SGHDT, CDR2 YYEEEE.

The chain is built from TRBV5-1 and TRBJ1-2; 11 nucleotides match TRBD1. The ends lost 4 bases at V and 4 bases at J; junction bases unmatched: 9. Germline V lookup: CDR1 SGHRS, CDR2 YFSETQ. This CDR3 region has 16 residues. The CDR3, as DNA: TGCGCCAGCAGCCCTAATCCGGGACAGGGGGGCTATGGCTACACCTTC. Encoded protein: CASSPNPGQGGYGYTF.

The chain combines TRBV6-6 with TRBJ1-6; 7 bases match TRBD1. The trim removed 5 bases at V and 5 bases at J, leaving 9 bases unmatched. The CDR3 is 16 residues long. Germline V gene lookup returns CDR1 MNHNY and CDR2 SVGAGI (reference sequence). Written as DNA, the CDR3 is TGTGCCAGCAGTCCGCGACAGGGAACCGATAATTCACCCCTCCACTTT. Its translation is CASSPRQGTDNSPLHF.

J is TRBJ2-7 and V is TRBV27; 7 bases align to TRBD1. J was trimmed by 6 bases and V by 6 bases; bases with no gene match: 8. There are 13 residues in the CDR3. Germline V lookup: CDR1 MNHEY, CDR2 SMNVEV (reference sequence). The CDR3 sequence: CASRRSGQAEQYF. CDR3 sequence (DNA): TGTGCCAGCAGAAGGAGCGGACAGGCCGAGCAGTACTTC.

This clone was observed once. The chain links TRBV7-9 to TRBJ1-2; no definite D call. The V and J ends lost 7 bases and 0 bases respectively, with 9 bases between them. The CDR3 spans 13 residues. From germline, CDR1 is SEHNR and CDR2 FQNEAQ (reference sequence). CDR3 coding DNA: TGTGCCAGCACCGATAGAACTAACTATGGCTACACCTTC. Its protein product is CASTDRTNYGYTF. The entire variable domain, with the rest obtained from reference TRBV7-9 and TRBJ1-2, is as follows: DTGVSQNPRHKITKRGQNVTFRCDPISEHNRLYWYRQTLGQGPEFLTYFQNEAQLEKSRLLSDRFSAERPKGSFSTLEIQRTEQGDSAMYLCASTDRTNYGYTFGSGTRLTVV.

The chain couples TRBV2 to TRBJ1-1, with TRBD1 identical over 7 bases. The V gene's germline CDR1 is SNHLY and CDR2 FYNNEI. The trim removed 1 base at V and 6 bases at J, leaving 8 bases unmatched. This CDR3 has 15 amino acids. The DNA of the CDR3 is TGTGCCAGCAGTGAAGATTTGACAGGGTGGGCTGAAGCTTTCTTT. It encodes CASSEDLTGWAEAFF.

The chain has TRBV2 and TRBJ1-2, with 7 bases lining up with TRBD1. V was pared by 10 bases and J by 0 bases, with 5 bases of the junction left unmatched. The length of the CDR3 is 13 residues. Germline lookup yields CDR1 SNHLY and CDR2 FYNNEI. The DNA for the CDR3 is TGTGCCACTCGGGACAGTTCTAACTATGGCTACACCTTC. Translated, it gives CATRDSSNYGYTF.

The V call is TRBV6-1, the J call TRBJ2-1; D tentatively fits TRBD1 or TRBD2 (5 bases each). Germline CDR1 and CDR2: MNHNS and SASEGT. The length of the CDR3 is 11 residues. The V end was cut by 2 bases, the J end by 15 bases, with 11 bases between. This CDR3 reads CASSEWGMWFF. CDR3 nucleotide sequence: TGTGCCAGCAGTGAATGGGGGATGTGGTTCTTC.

This chain joins TRBV11-3 and TRBJ2-2; D is ambiguous. Germline V gives CDR1 SGHNT, CDR2 YENEEA. The V end lost 5 bases, the J end lost 4 bases, and 14 bases lay between the germline ends. CDR3 length equals 15 residues. The DNA for the CDR3 is TGTGCCAGCAGCCTCGGCCGGACGGCCACCGGGGAGCTGTTTTTT. It encodes CASSLGRTATGELFF.

This chain connects TRBV24-1 to TRBJ2-1, with TRBD2 matching 13 bases. CDR3 length: 16 amino acids. V lost 9 bases, J lost 0 bases, and 4 bases stayed unmatched. Germline assignment: CDR1 KGHDR and CDR2 SFDVKD. The CDR3 spells CATSGTSGVSYNEQFF. DNA of the CDR3: TGTGCCACCTCCGGGACTAGCGGGGTCTCCTACAATGAGCAGTTCTTC.

A single count supports this clone. The chain employs TRBV6-5 and TRBJ2-7; D possibly corresponds to TRBD1 (6 bases). The V gene's germline CDR1 is MNHEY and CDR2 SVGAGI. The CDR3 extends over 14 amino acids. The ends were cut back, 5 bases at V and 7 bases at J, with 18 bases in the middle. The CDR3, as DNA: TGTGCCAGCAGTCTCAGGGGTACCGGGCGGGAGCAGTACTTC. It is translated as CASSLRGTGREQYF.

The chain recombines TRBV21-1 with TRBJ1-6; the table gives TRBD1 as D, unverified against the DNA. TRBV21-1 is a pseudogene segment. CDR3 length equals 15 residues. In nucleotides, the CDR3 is TGTGCCAGCAGCTCACACCGGACAGGGGATTCACCCCTCCACTTT. Its protein is CASSSHRTGDSPLHF.